This TCR beta chain emerged from a study of blood T cell repertoires in COVID-19. The CDR3 runs 20 residues. The trim removed 2 bases at V and 1 base at J, leaving 21 bases unmatched. Per germline, CDR1 SGHRS and CDR2 YFSETQ. The method was immunoSEQ multiplex PCR; TCRdb's version includes in-frame clones alone and lacks a portion of them. This sample has some 69,000 clones, with roughly 80% found just once. This clone occurred a few times. The sequenced sample consisted of peripheral blood. The TCR was taken from a man between 60 and 70 years old with acute or convalescent COVID-19. The V and J genes are TRBV5-1 and TRBJ2-7, with 7 bases aligning to TRBD1. CDR3 sequence: CASSFGIKNRGQLTSYEQYF. The CDR3 DNA reads as TGCGCCAGCAGCTTCGGGATAAAGAATAGGGGACAGCTTACTTCCTACGAGCAGTACTTC.